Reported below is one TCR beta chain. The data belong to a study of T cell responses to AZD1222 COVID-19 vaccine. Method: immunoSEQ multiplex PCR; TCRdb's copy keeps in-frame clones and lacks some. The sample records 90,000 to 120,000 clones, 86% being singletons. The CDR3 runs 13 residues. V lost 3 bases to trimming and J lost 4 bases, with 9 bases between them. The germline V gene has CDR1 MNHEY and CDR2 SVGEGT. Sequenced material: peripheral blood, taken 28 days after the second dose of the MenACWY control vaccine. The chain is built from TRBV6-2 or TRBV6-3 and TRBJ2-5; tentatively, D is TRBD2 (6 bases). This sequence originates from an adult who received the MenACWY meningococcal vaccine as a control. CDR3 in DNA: TGTGCCAGCAGTTATGGAGGGGTAGAGACCCAGTACTTC. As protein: CASSYGGVETQYF.